Following are 11 T cell receptor beta chains from one sample sequenced in a study of blood T cell repertoires in COVID-19 (TCRdb year 2020). The library was built by means of the immunoSEQ multiplex PCR assay. TCRdb provides this immuneACCESS table in a form limited to in-frame rearrangements. Some clones are lacking; in checked studies, under half of them reflect an unresolved V gene, and why the rest are absent is not known. Within this sample are 210,000 or so clones, with 80% to 85% of them counted one time only. Approximately 5.4% of the sample is held by the ten biggest clonotypes. The sample consisted of peripheral blood. The receptors were gathered from a human donor in a cohort sampled during active COVID-19.

The chain uses TRBV7-2 and TRBJ2-5; 9 bases agree with TRBD1. Germline V CDR1 and CDR2: SGHTA, FQGNSA. The CDR3 covers 13 residues. Trimming took 5 bases from V and 5 from J; bases not matched to a gene: 3. The CDR3 DNA is TGTGCCAGCAGCCGAGGACAGGGGGAGACCCAGTACTTC. Protein sequence: CASSRGQGETQYF.

This rearrangement joins TRBV20-1 to TRBJ2-7; D call uncertain. V was shortened by 3 bases and J by 7 bases, with 13 bases between the two germline ends. Germline values: CDR1 DFQATT, CDR2 SNEGSKA (reference sequence). The CDR3 sequence is 12 residues long. The CDR3 region has the DNA TGCAGTGCTAGTCGCGGCCCTAGAGAGCAGTACTTC. Residues: CSASRGPREQYF.

This chain uses TRBV20-1 with TRBJ1-1; D remains unclear. The CDR3 consists of 11 residues. Germline V gives CDR1 DFQATT, CDR2 SNEGSKA (reference sequence). With 1 base removed from V and 9 bases from J, the gap between germline ends came to 9 bases. This chain's CDR3 is CSARVQKQAFF. DNA for the CDR3: TGCAGTGCTAGAGTACAGAAACAAGCTTTCTTT.

This chain joins TRBV7-2 and TRBJ2-7; 8 nucleotides align to TRBD1. This CDR3 has 13 amino acids. The V and J ends lost 1 base and 4 bases, in that order; junction bases with no gene match: 0. The germline V gene encodes CDR1 SGHTA and CDR2 FQGNSA. The DNA of the CDR3 is TGTGCCAGCAGCTTAGGGGACAGGTACGAGCAGTACTTC. It codes for CASSLGDRYEQYF.

The chain uses TRBV2 and TRBJ2-1; 16 bases are a match to TRBD2. Germline V gene lookup returns CDR1 SNHLY and CDR2 FYNNEI. V dropped 0 bases and J dropped 9; count of bases not matched to a gene: 5. The length of the CDR3 is 17 residues. The CDR3 protein is CASSEAGLAGGPAEQFF. The CDR3 nucleotides are TGTGCCAGCAGTGAAGCGGGACTAGCGGGAGGGCCGGCTGAGCAGTTCTTC. Full variable domain (missing parts from reference TRBV2 and TRBJ2-1): EPEVTQTPSHQVTQMGQEVILRCVPISNHLYFYWYRQILGQKVEFLVSFYNNEISEKSEIFDDQFSVERPDGSNFTLKIRSTKLEDSAMYFCASSEAGLAGGPAEQFFGPGTRLTVL.

V and J are TRBV6-5 and TRBJ1-2, with 9 bases matching TRBD1. This CDR3 is built from 13 residues. After removal of 6 bases from V and 6 bases from J, the junction contained 5 bases not matched to a gene. Per germline, CDR1 MNHEY and CDR2 SVGAGI. The CDR3 DNA follows: TGTGCCAGCAGAGCCGGGACAGGGAATGGCTACACCTTC. It is translated as CASRAGTGNGYTF.

The chain combines TRBV27 with TRBJ2-6, with 10 positions matching TRBD2. V was pared by 7 bases and J by 4 bases, with 25 bases of the junction left unmatched. CDR3 length: 22 residues. The V gene's germline CDR1 is MNHEY and CDR2 SMNVEV (reference sequence). The DNA of the CDR3 is TGTGCCAGCACCACAATCTTAGGGAGGGCTAGCGGGAGAGGGAGAGGGGCCAACGTCCTGACTTTC. Translating gives CASTTILGRASGRGRGANVLTF.

For this clone: Other DNA sequences in the sample encode the same CDR3. The rearrangement uses TRBV19 and TRBJ1-1, with D possibly being TRBD1 (5 bases). Trimming took off 5 bases at V and 5 bases at J, with 15 bases between the two ends. The CDR3 length is 14 residues. Germline CDR1 and CDR2: LNHDA and SQIVND (reference sequence). CDR3 coding DNA: TGTGCCAGTAGTTCCGGGACGGGGGGGACTGAAGCTTTCTTT. This sequence encodes CASSSGTGGTEAFF. Full variable domain (outside the CDR3, taken from reference TRBV19 and TRBJ1-1): DGGITQSPKYLFRKEGQNVTLSCEQNLNHDAMYWYRQDPGQGLRLIYYSQIVNDFQKGDIAEGYSVSREKKESFPLTVTSAQKNPTAFYLCASSSGTGGTEAFFGQGTRLTVV.

The V gene is TRBV3-1 (or the pseudogene TRBV3-2), the J gene TRBJ2-7; 8 positions agree with TRBD1. The junction had 2 bases not matched to a gene; V was cut back by 4 bases and J by 0 bases. Per the germline V gene, CDR1 is LGHDT and CDR2 is YNNKEL (reference sequence). The CDR3 sequence is 14 residues long. The CDR3 DNA reads TGTGCCAGCAGCCTGACAGGGGACTCCTACGAGCAGTACTTC. Translation: CASSLTGDSYEQYF.

This sequence joins TRBV24-1 and TRBJ2-1; TRBD2 agrees at 8 bases. V shed 4 bases, J shed 5 bases, and the junction held 12 bases outside the gene matches. Germline V gene lookup returns CDR1 KGHDR and CDR2 SFDVKD. This CDR3 region has 17 residues. The CDR3 DNA sequence: TGTGCCACCAGTGACTCAAGCGGGAGAATATCTGACAATGAGCAGTTCTTC. Translating it yields CATSDSSGRISDNEQFF.

The V and J genes are TRBV3-1 (or the pseudogene TRBV3-2) and TRBJ1-1; 7 bases match TRBD1. The CDR3 is 15 amino acids. Trimming took 4 bases from V and 0 from J; bases not matched to a gene: 5. The germline V gene encodes CDR1 LGHDT and CDR2 YNNKEL (reference sequence). Here the CDR3 DNA reads TGTGCCAGCAGCCTTACGGACAGGCTGAACACTGAAGCTTTCTTT. It is translated as CASSLTDRLNTEAFF.